This entry is about one T cell receptor beta chain. The CDR3 loop spans 17 amino acids. The data were obtained in a study of control samples from healthy donors and cancer patients. Sequencing used immunoSEQ multiplex PCR; TCRdb keeps in-frame clones, though not all of them. The table includes 100,000 to 150,000 clones, about nine tenths detected once. Sequenced: blood. J is TRBJ1-2 and V is TRBV21-1; the table's D gene call, TRBD1, was not cross checked with the DNA. TRBV21-1 is reported as a pseudogene. The sequence was collected from a man aged 18 to 29 in good health. In nucleotides, the CDR3 is TGTGCCAGCAGCAAAGCGCAGGGGGTATTAGCTAACTATGGCTACACCTTC. Translating it yields CASSKAQGVLANYGYTF.